This T cell receptor (beta chain) derives from a study of immune evolution from preneoplasia to lung adenocarcinoma. Study observations and caveats: Normal lung had the highest top T cell clone frequencies. Normal lung had highest clonality; later lesions appeared denser, more diverse.

Assay: immunoSEQ multiplex PCR; the TCRdb copy retains only in-frame clones and omits some. The sample gives 6,500 to 8,500 clones, approximately 75% of which show up once; roughly 8% is in the top ten. The CDR3 spans 15 residues. Germline assignment: CDR1 SGHTA and CDR2 FQGNSA. With 10 bases removed from V and 0 bases from J, the gap between germline ends came to 18 bases. This clone was recorded only once. Antigen specificity is unknown. Sequencing was done on a sample of FFPE adjacent normal lung tissue. The chain has TRBV7-2 and TRBJ1-1; TRBD1 is a possible D gene (6 bases). The clonotype was recovered from a person between 60 and 79 years old with lung adenocarcinoma. CDR3 nucleotide sequence: TGTGCCACAGGAGCGGGGGGCGCGATGAACACTGAAGCTTTCTTT. Translation: CATGAGGAMNTEAFF.